These T cell receptor beta chains were read from a single sample in a study of spatial heterogeneity in lung cancer. MiXCR was run by TCRdb on the 5' RACE reads, yielding one entry per CDR3 protein. The table records some 5,000 distinct CDR3 sequences, roughly an eighth of them present only once. The sequenced sample was lung tumor tissue, obtained at surgery. All receptors come from a female donor with early-stage non-small cell lung cancer. CDR3s include the opening cysteine and the closing phenylalanine or tryptophan. The D gene is left open where the match is weak. Not all rows give a size; the values are once, few, many and, for expanded clones, a class.

many,TRBJ2-7,.,TRBV4-2,CASSQDYQSSYEQYF,TGTGCCAGCAGCCAAGATTACCAGAGCTCCTACGAGCAGTACTTC
medium-sized,TRBJ1-6,.,TRBV5-1,CASSRMVFDYNSPLHF,TGCGCCAGCAGCCGAATGGTCTTCGACTATAATTCACCCCTCCACTTT
few,TRBJ1-4,.,TRBV10-3,CAISDPGRRGGNEKLFF,TGTGCCATCAGTGACCCGGGACGCCGTGGGGGAAATGAAAAACTGTTTTTT
medium-sized,TRBJ1-2,.,TRBV7-9,CASSLRGLGYTF,TGTGCCAGCAGCTTAAGAGGACTCGGCTACACCTTC
many,TRBJ2-3,.,TRBV7-3,CASSLTGVADTQYF,TGTGCCAGCAGCCTGACGGGAGTAGCAGATACGCAGTATTTT
medium-sized,TRBJ2-3,.,TRBV20-1,CSARDGGSSRDTQYF,TGCAGTGCTAGAGATGGCGGATCGAGTCGTGATACGCAGTATTTT
many,TRBJ2-1,TRBD2,TRBV5-5,CASSEGLAGLSYNEQFF,TGTGCCAGCAGCGAGGGACTAGCGGGATTATCCTACAATGAGCAGTTCTTC
many,TRBJ2-4,.,TRBV12-3/TRBV12-4,CASSLVGAGKNIQYF,TGTGCCAGCAGTTTAGTGGGGGCTGGCAAAAACATTCAGTACTTC
many,TRBJ2-1,TRBD2,TRBV20-1,CSASRRGLAGAGNEQFF,TGCAGTGCTAGTCGCCGGGGACTAGCGGGAGCCGGCAATGAGCAGTTCTTC
medium-sized,TRBJ2-5,.,TRBV7-9,CASSSSGETQYF,TGTGCCAGCAGCTCTTCTGGAGAGACCCAGTACTTC
few,TRBJ2-7,TRBD1,TRBV6-5,CASGTGTAYEQYF,TGTGCCAGCGGAACCGGGACAGCCTACGAGCAGTACTTC
many,TRBJ1-2,.,TRBV20-1,CSASVRDTFNYGYTF,TGCAGTGCGAGCGTTAGGGACACCTTTAACTATGGCTACACCTTC
many,TRBJ2-3,.,TRBV5-1,CASSPGILAPDTQYF,TGCGCCAGCAGCCCGGGCATCCTAGCACCAGATACGCAGTATTTT
many,TRBJ2-5,TRBD2,TRBV19,CASSSRGGPETQYF,TGTGCCAGTAGTAGCCGGGGGGGCCCAGAGACCCAGTACTTC
.,TRBJ1-2,.,TRBV28,CASRSDYGYTF,TGTGCCAGCAGATCAGACTATGGTTACACCTTC
medium-sized,TRBJ2-5,.,TRBV3-1,CASSDSLSETQYF,TGTGCCAGCAGCGACAGCCTTAGTGAGACCCAGTACTTC
medium-sized,TRBJ1-2,TRBD1,TRBV12-3/TRBV12-4,CASSPDRGGYTF,TGTGCCAGCAGTCCGGACAGGGGTGGCTACACCTTC
medium-sized,TRBJ2-1,TRBD1,TRBV20-1,CSAAIRDRGGDEQFF,TGCAGTGCTGCAATTCGGGACAGGGGAGGGGATGAGCAGTTCTTC
medium-sized,TRBJ2-6,TRBD1,TRBV18,CASSPGDSSSGANVLTF,TGTGCCAGCTCCCCAGGGGACAGCAGCTCTGGGGCCAACGTCCTGACTTTC
medium-sized,TRBJ2-2,.,TRBV4-2,CASSQDPLMNTGELFF,TGTGCCAGCAGCCAAGATCCCCTAATGAACACCGGGGAGCTGTTTTTT
.,TRBJ1-2,.,TRBV6-1,CASSGSRDAGRGYTF,TGTGCCAGCAGTGGATCCCGGGACGCGGGGCGGGGCTACACCTTC
.,TRBJ1-1,.,TRBV10-1,CASSESGRPEAFF,TGCGCCAGCAGTGAGTCCGGACGGCCTGAAGCTTTCTTT